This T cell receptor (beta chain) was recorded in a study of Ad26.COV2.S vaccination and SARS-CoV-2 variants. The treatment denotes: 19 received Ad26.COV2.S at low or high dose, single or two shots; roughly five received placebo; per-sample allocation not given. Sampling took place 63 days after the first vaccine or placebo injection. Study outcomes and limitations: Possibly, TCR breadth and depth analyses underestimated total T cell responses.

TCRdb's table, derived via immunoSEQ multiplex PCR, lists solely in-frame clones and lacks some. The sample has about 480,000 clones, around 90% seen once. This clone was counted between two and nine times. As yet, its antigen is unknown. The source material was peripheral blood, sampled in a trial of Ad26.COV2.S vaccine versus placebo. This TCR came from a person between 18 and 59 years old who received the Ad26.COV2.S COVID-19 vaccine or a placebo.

CDR3 in DNA: TGTGCCAGCAGGGGAGGACGCGGTGATTCACCCCTCCACTTT. It codes for CASRGGRGDSPLHF. The genes are TRBV5-4 and TRBJ1-6; D unresolved. The length of the CDR3 is 14 residues. Germline assignment: CDR1 SGHNT and CDR2 YYREEE (reference sequence). Trimming left V 5 bases short and J 8 bases short, with 14 bases between.